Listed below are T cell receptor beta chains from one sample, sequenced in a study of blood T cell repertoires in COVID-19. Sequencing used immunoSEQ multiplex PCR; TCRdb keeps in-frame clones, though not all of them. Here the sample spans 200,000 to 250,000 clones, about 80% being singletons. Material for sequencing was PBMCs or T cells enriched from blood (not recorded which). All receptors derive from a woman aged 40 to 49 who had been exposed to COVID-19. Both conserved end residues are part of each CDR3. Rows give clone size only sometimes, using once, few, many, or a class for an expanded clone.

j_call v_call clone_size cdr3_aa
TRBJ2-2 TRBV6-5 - CASNKNGGASGELFF
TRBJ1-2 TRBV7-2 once CASSLGGDYGYTF
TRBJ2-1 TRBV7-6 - CASSLGARGSSSRYNEQFF
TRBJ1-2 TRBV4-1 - CASSQDTNRGNYGYTF
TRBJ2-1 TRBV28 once CASTIGVGGTPYNEQFF
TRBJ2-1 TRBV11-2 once CASSQGLVSYNEQFF
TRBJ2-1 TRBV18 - CASSPRGGAADNEQFF
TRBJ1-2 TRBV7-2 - CASSLGDHVSGGYTF
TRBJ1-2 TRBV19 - CASSIPTKTGGRAGGYTF
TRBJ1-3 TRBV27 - CASSLTSDPGNTIYF
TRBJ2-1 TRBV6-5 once CASSYSKTTYNEQFF
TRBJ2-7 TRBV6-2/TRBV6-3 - CASSYSRAGAAYEQYF
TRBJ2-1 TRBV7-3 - CASSRTLAGVQDEQFF
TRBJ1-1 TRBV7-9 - CASSLGGSLEAFF
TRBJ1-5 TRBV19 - CAARQGIQPQHF
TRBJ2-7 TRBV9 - CASSAHIGGAESEQYF
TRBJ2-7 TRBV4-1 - CASSQDPSGDEQYF
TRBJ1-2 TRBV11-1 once CASSPQGHGYTF
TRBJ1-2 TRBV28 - CASELQGAGGYTF
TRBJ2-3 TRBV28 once CASSFETGTADTQYF
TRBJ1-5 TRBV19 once CASSLDGGGRSYQPQHF
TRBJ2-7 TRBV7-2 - CASSLEGTSGGYEQYF
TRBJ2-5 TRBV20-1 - CSADFGETQYF
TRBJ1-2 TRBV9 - CASSVDNRGNYGYTF
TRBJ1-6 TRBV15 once CATSRGQPGNSPLHF
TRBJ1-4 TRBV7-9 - CASSLAQATNEKLFF
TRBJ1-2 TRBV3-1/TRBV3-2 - CASSLRTGSSNYGYTF
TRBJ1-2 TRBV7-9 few CASSLGSAGGGYTF
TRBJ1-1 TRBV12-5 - CASAAGSMNTEAFF
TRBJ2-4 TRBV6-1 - CASSDWQGSGKNIQYF
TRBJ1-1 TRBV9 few CASNPGVNTEAFF
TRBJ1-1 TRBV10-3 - CAITQAGTNTEAFF